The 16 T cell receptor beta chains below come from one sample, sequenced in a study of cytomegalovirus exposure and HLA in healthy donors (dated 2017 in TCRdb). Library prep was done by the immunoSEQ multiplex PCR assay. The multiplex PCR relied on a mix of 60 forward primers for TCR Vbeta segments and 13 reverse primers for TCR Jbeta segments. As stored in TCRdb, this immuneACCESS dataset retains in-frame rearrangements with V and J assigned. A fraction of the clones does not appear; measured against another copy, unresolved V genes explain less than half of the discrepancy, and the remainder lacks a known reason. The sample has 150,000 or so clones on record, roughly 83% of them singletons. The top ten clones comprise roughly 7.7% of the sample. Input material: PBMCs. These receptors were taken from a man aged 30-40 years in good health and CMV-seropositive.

In nucleotides, the CDR3 is TGCGCCAGCAGCTTGGGACAGGCGTCCTACGAGCAGTACTTC. It yields the protein CASSLGQASYEQYF. The chain combines TRBV5-1 with TRBJ2-7; perhaps TRBD1 as D (6 bases). The CDR3 runs 14 residues. V was trimmed by 0 bases and J by 1 base, leaving 8 bases between them. The germline V gene encodes CDR1 SGHRS and CDR2 YFSETQ.

In DNA, the CDR3 is TGTGCCAGTAGTACTGCGGGGGCGCGAGAAAAACTGTTTTTT. Its protein product is CASSTAGAREKLFF. The chain has TRBV19 and TRBJ1-4, with D possibly being TRBD1 (6 bases). Germline loops: CDR1 LNHDA, CDR2 SQIVND (reference sequence). The CDR3 sequence is 14 residues long. The V end was cut by 4 bases, the J end by 8 bases, with 14 bases between.

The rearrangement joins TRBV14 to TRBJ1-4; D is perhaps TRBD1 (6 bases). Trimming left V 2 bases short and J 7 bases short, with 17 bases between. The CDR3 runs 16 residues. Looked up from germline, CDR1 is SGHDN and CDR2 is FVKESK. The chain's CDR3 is CASSQRGGPWGEKLFF. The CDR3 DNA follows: TGTGCCAGCAGCCAACGGGGGGGCCCCTGGGGTGAAAAACTGTTTTTT.

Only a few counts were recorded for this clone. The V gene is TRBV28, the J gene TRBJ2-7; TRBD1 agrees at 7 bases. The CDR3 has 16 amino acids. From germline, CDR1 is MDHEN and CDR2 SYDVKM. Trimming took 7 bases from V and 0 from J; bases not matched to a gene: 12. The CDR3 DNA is TGTGCCAGCACCCCCGACCGTAGGGACAGCTCCTACGAGCAGTACTTC. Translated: CASTPDRRDSSYEQYF.

The CDR3 is CASSPSRGLAIPAGKNEQFF. The CDR3 DNA sequence: TGTGCCAGCTCACCAAGTAGGGGACTAGCGATCCCCGCGGGTAAAAATGAGCAGTTCTTC. J is TRBJ2-1 and V is TRBV18; 10 bases line up with TRBD2. In germline, CDR1 is KGHSH, CDR2 LQKENI. With V trimmed by 2 bases and J by 7 bases, 20 bases remained unmatched. This CDR3 is 20 amino acids long.

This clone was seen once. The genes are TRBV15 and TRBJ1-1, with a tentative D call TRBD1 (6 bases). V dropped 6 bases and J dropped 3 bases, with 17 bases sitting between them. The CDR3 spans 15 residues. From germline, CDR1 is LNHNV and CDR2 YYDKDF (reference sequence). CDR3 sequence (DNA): TGTGCCACCAGTTCGGCAGGGGCGGGGGACACTGAAGCTTTCTTT. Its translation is CATSSAGAGDTEAFF.

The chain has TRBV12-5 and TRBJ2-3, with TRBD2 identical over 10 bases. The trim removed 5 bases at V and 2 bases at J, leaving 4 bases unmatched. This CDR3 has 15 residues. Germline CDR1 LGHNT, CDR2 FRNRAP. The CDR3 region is CASGQGLADTDTQYF. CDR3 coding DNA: TGTGCTAGTGGTCAAGGACTAGCGGACACAGATACGCAGTATTTT.

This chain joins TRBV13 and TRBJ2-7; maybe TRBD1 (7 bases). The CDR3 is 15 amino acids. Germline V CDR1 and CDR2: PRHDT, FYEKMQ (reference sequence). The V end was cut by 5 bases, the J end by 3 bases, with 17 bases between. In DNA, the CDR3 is TGTGCCAGCAGCCACCCTCAGGGGGGCATCTACGAGCAGTACTTC. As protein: CASSHPQGGIYEQYF.

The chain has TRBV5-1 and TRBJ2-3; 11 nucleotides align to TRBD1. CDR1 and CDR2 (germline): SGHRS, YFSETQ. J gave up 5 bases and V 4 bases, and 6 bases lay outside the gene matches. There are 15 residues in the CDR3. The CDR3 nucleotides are TGCGCCAGCAGCCCCGGACAGGGGGCGATAGATACGCAGTATTTT. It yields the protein CASSPGQGAIDTQYF.

The CDR3, as DNA: TGCAGCGTTGGGGGGGGAGTGGGTGGCTACACCTTC. Protein: CSVGGGVGGYTF. The rearrangement joins TRBV29-1 to TRBJ1-2; TRBD1 is a possible D gene (5 bases). The CDR3 consists of 12 residues. V was shortened by 4 bases and J by 7 bases, with 13 bases between the two germline ends. Looked up from germline, CDR1 is SQVTM and CDR2 is ANQGSEA.

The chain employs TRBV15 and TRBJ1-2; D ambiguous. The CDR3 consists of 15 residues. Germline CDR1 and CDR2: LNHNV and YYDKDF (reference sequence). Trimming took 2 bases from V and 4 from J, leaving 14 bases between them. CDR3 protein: CATSRQTRLPYGYTF. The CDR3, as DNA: TGTGCCACCAGCAGACAAACGCGACTGCCCTATGGCTACACCTTC. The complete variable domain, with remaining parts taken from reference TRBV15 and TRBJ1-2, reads DAMVIQNPRYQVTQFGKPVTLSCSQTLNHNVMYWYQQKSSQAPKLLFHYYDKDFNNEADTPDNFQSRRPNTSFCFLDIRSPGLGDTAMYLCATSRQTRLPYGYTFGSGTRLTVV.

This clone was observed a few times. CDR3 sequence reads: CASSWDSSTYGYTF. In DNA form, the CDR3 reads TGTGCCAGCAGTTGGGACAGCTCCACCTATGGCTACACCTTC. The chain carries TRBV6-5 and TRBJ1-2; 7 nucleotides align to TRBD1. The ends lost 4 bases at V and 4 bases at J; junction bases unmatched: 6. CDR3 length: 14 amino acids. Germline V lookup: CDR1 MNHEY, CDR2 SVGAGI.

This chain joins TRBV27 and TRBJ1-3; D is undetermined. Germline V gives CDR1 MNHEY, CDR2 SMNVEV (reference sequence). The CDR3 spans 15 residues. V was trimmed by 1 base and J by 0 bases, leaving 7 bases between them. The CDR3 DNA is TGTGCCAGCAGTTTATTCGCCAGCTCTGGAAACACCATATATTTT. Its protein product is CASSLFASSGNTIYF.

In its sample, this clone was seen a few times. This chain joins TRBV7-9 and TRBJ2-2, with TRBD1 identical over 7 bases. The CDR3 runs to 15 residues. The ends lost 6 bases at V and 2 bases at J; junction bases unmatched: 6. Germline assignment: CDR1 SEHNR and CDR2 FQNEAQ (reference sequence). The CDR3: CASRPGTANTGELFF. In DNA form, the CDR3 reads TGTGCCAGCAGACCAGGGACAGCCAACACCGGGGAGCTGTTTTTT.

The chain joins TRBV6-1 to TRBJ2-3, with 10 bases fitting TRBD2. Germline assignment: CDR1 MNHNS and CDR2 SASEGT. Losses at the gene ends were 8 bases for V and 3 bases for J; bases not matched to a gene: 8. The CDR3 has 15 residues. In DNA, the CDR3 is TGTGCCAGCTGTCCTAGCGGGAGACGGACAGATACGCAGTATTTT. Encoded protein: CASCPSGRRTDTQYF.

CDR3 residues: CASSLFPGTANYGYTF. Written as DNA, the CDR3 is TGTGCCAGCAGTTTATTCCCCGGGACAGCTAACTATGGCTACACCTTC. The rearrangement links TRBV6-4 to TRBJ1-2; TRBD1 matches at 7 bases. Germline V gene data show CDR1 as MRHNA and CDR2 as SNTAGT. Trimming cost V 5 bases and J 0 bases; bases outside gene matches: 9. The CDR3 runs 16 residues.